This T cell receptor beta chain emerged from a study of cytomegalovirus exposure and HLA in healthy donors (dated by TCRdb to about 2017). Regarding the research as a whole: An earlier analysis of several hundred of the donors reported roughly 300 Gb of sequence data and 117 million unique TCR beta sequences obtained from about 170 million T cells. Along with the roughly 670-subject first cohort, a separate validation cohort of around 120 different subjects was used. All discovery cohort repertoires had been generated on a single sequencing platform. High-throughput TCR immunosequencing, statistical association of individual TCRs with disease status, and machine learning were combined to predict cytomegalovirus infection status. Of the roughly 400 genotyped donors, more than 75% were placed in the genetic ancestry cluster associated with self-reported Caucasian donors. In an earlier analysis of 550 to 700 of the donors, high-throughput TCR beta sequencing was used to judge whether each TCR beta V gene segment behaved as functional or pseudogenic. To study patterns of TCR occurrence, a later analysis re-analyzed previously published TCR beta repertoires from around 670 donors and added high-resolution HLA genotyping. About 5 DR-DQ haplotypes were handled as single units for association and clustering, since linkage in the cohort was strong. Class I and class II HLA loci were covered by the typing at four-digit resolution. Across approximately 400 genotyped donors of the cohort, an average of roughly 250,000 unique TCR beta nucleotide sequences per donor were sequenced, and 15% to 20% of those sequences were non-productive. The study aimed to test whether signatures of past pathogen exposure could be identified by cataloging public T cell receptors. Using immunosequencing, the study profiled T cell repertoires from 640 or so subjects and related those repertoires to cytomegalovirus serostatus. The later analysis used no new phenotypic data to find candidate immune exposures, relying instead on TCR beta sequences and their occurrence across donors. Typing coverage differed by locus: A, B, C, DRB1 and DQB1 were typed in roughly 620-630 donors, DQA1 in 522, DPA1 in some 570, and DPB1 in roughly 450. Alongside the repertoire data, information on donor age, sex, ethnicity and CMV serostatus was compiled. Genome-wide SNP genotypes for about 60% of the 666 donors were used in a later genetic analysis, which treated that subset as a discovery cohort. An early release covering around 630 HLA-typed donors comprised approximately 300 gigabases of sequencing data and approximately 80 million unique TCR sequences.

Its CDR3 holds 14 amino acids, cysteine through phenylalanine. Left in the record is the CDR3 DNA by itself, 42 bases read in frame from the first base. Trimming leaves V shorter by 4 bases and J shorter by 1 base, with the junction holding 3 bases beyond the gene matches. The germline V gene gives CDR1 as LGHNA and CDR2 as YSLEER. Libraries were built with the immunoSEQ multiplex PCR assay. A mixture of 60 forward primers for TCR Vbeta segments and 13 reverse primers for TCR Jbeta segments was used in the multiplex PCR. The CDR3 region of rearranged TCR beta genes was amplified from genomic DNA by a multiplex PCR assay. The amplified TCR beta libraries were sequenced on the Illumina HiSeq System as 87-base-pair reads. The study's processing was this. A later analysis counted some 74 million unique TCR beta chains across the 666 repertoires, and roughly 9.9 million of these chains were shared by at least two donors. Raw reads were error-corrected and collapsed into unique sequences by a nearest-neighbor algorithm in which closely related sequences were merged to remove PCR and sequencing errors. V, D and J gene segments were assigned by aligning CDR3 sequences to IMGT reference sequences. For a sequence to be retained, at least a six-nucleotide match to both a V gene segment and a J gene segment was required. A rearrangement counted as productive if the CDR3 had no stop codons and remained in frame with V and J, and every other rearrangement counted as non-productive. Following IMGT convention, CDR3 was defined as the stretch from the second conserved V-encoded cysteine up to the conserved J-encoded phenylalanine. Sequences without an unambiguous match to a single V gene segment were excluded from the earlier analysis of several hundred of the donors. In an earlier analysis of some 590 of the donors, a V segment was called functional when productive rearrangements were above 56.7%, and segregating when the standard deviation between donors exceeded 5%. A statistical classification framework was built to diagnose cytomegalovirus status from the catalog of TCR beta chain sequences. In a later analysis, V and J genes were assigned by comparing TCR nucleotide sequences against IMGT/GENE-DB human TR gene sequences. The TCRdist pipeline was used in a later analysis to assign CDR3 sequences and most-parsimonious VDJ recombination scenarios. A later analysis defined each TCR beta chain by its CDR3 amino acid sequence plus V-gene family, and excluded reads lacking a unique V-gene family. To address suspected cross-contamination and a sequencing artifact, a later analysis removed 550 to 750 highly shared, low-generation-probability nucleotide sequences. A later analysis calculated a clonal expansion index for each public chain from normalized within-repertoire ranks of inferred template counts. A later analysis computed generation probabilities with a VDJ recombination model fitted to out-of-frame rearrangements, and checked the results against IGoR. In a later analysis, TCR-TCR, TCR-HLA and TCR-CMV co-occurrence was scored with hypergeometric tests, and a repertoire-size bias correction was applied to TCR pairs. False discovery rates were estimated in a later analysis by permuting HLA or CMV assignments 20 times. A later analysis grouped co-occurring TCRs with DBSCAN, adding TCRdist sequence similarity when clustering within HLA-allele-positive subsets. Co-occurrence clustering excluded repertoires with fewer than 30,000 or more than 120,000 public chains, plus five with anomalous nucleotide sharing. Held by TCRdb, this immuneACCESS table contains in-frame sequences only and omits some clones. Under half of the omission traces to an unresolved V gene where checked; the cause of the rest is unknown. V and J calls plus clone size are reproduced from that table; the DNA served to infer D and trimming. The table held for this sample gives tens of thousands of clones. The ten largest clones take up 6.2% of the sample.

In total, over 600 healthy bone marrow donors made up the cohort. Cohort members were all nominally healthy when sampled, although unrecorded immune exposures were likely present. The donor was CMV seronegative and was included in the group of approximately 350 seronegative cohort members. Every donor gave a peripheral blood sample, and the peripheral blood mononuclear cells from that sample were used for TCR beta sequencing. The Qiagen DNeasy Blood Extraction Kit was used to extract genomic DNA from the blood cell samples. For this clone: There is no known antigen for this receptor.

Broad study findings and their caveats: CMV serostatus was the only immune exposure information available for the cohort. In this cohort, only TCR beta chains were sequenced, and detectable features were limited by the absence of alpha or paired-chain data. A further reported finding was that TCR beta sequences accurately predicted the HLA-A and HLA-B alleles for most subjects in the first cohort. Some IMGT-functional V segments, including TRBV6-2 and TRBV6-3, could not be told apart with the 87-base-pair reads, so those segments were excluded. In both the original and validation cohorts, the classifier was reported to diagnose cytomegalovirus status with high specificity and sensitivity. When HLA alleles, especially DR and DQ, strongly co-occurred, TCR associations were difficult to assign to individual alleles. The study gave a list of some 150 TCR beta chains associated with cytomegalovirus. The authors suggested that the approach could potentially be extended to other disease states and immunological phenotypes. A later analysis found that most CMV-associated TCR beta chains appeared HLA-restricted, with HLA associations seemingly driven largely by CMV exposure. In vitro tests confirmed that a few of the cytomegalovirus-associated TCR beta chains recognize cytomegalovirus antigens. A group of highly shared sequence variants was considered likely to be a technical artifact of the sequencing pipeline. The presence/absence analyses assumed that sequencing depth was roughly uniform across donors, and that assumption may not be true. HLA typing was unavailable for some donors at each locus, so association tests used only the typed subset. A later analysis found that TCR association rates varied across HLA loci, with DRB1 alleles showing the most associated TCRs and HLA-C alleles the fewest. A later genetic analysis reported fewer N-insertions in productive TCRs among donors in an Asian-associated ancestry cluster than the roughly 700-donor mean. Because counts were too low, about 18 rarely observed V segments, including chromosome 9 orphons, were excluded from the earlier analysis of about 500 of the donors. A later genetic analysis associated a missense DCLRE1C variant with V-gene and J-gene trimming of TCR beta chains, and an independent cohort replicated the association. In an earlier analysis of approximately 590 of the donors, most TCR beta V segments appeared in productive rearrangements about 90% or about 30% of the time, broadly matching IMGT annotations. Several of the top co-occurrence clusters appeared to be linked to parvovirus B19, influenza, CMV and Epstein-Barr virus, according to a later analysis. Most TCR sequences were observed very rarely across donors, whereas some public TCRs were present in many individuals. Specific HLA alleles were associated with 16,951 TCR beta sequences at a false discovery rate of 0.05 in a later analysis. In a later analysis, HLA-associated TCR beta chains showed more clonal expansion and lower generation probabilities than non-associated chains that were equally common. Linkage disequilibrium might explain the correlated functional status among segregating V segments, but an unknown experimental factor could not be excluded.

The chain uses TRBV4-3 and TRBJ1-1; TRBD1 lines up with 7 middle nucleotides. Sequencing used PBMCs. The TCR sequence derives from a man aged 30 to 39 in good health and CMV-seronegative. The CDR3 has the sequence CASSRQGWNTEAFF. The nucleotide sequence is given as TGCGCCAGCAGCCGACAGGGATGGAACACTGAAGCTTTCTTT.